Sequencing of this T cell receptor (beta chain) was carried out in a study of blood T cell repertoires in COVID-19. About the research overall: Researchers got acute and convalescent COVID-19 samples from the United States, Italy and Spain. The analysed material was cDNA or gDNA that came from T cells, B-cell-depleted T cells, or PBMCs.

TCRdb's copy holds only in-frame clones and misses some; the assay was immunoSEQ multiplex PCR. The sample records more than 50,000 clones, around 83% being singletons. The CDR3 is 18 residues long. J gave up 5 bases and V 2 bases, and 7 bases lay outside the gene matches. The germline V gene encodes CDR1 KGHDR and CDR2 SFDVKD. The clonotype was recovered from a woman in her sixties with acute or convalescent COVID-19. This chain links TRBV24-1 with TRBJ2-1, with 14 positions matching TRBD2. The material sequenced was peripheral blood. CDR3 in DNA: TGTGCCACCAGTGATTACCCCTTGGGACTAGCGGGAGACAATGAGCAGTTCTTC. Encoded protein: CATSDYPLGLAGDNEQFF.